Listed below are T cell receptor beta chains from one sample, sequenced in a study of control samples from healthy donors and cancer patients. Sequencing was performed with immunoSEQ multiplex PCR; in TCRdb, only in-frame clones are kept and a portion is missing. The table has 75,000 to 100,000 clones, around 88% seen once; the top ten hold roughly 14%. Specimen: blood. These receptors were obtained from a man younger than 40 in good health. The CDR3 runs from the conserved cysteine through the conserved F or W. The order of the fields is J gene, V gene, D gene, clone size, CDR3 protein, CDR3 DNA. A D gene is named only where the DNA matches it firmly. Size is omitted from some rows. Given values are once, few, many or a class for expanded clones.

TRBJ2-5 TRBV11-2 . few CASSLDFQETQYF TGTGCCAGCAGCTTAGATTTCCAAGAGACCCAGTACTTC
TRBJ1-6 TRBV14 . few CASSRGASSPLHF TGTGCCAGCAGCCGAGGGGCTAGTTCACCCCTCCACTTT
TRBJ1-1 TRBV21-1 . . CASRLGLGDTEAFF TGTGCCAGCAGACTGGGGTTGGGGGACACTGAAGCTTTCTTT
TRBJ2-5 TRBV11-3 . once CASSLVGLVQETQYF TGTGCCAGCAGCTTAGTAGGACTGGTACAAGAGACCCAGTACTTC
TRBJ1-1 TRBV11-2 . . CASSLAGNTEAFF TGTGCCAGCAGCTTAGCGGGGAACACTGAAGCTTTCTTT
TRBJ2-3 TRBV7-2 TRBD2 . CASSSAGGWSTDTQYF TGTGCCAGCAGCTCGGCGGGAGGATGGAGCACAGATACGCAGTATTTT
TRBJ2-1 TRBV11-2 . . CASSGRSSYNEQFF TGTGCCAGCAGCGGCCGAAGCTCCTACAATGAGCAGTTCTTC
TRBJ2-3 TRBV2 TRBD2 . CASSVSGLAGVGDTQYF TGTGCCAGCAGTGTGTCAGGACTAGCGGGAGTTGGAGATACGCAGTATTTT
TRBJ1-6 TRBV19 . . CASSIDLSNSPLHF TGTGCCAGTAGTATAGATCTTAGTAATTCACCCCTCCACTTT
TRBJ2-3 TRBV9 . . CASSVDGTSTDTQYF TGTGCCAGCAGCGTAGACGGGACTAGCACAGATACGCAGTATTTT
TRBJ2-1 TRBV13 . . CASSSGPVDEQFF TGTGCCAGCAGCAGTGGACCGGTCGATGAGCAGTTCTTC
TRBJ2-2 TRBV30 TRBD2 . CASSGLAGGRWMSGELFF TGTGCCTCCTCCGGGCTAGCGGGAGGCCGGTGGATGTCTGGGGAGCTGTTTTTT
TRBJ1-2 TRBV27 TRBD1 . CASSLGLPGQGSYGYTF TGTGCCAGCAGTTTGGGATTACCAGGACAGGGGTCCTATGGCTACACCTTC
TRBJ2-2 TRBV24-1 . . CATSDPKSPGTYGTGELFF TGTGCCACCAGTGACCCCAAATCCCCAGGGACCTACGGCACCGGGGAGCTGTTTTTT
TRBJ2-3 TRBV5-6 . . CASSLRTSGANLPGQYF TGTGCCAGCAGCCTTCGGACGTCCGGGGCCAACCTCCCGGGGCAGTATTTT
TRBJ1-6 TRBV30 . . CACMTAAGNSPLHF TGTGCCTGCATGACAGCGGCGGGCAATTCACCCCTCCACTTT
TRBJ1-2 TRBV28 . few CASSLSSVYGYTF TGTGCCAGCAGTTTATCGTCCGTGTATGGCTACACCTTC
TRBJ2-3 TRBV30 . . CAWKEQGGPSTDTQYF TGTGCCTGGAAGGAGCAGGGAGGACCTAGCACAGATACGCAGTATTTT
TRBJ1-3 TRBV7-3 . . CASSLGGPGNTIYF TGTGCCAGCAGCTTAGGTGGGCCGGGAAACACCATATATTTT
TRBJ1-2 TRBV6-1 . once CASSERGNRGYTF TGTGCCAGCAGTGAAAGAGGGAATCGGGGCTACACCTTC
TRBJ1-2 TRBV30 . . CAWIPTGFIYGYTF TGTGCCTGGATACCGACAGGTTTTATCTATGGCTACACCTTC
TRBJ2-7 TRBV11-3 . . CASSLGQGHEQYF TGTGCCAGCAGCCTGGGGCAGGGCCACGAGCAGTACTTC
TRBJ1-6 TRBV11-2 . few CASSQETISPLHF TGTGCCAGCAGTCAAGAGACGATTTCACCCCTCCACTTT
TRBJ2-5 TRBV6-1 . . CASSELGETQYF TGTGCCAGCAGTGAATTGGGGGAGACCCAGTACTTC
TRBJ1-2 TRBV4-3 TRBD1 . CASSQVDRVDGYTF TGCGCCAGCAGCCAAGTTGACAGGGTAGATGGCTACACCTTC
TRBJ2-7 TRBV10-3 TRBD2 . CAISDPLAGGPYEQYF TGTGCCATCAGTGACCCCTTAGCGGGAGGGCCCTACGAGCAGTACTTC
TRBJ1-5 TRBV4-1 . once CASSLQDSNQPQHF TGCGCCAGCAGCCTACAGGATAGCAATCAGCCCCAGCATTTT
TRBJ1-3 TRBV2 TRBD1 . CASRGRDSSGNTIYF TGTGCCAGCAGAGGGCGGGACAGCTCTGGAAACACCATATATTTT
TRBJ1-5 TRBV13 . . CASRPPGPKSYSNQPQHF TGTGCCAGCAGGCCTCCGGGCCCGAAGTCCTATAGCAATCAGCCCCAGCATTTT
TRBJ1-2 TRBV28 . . CATRSPFGYGYTF TGTGCCACCAGATCCCCGTTCGGCTATGGCTACACCTTC
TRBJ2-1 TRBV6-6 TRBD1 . CASRETGAIYNEQFF TGTGCCAGCAGGGAGACAGGGGCGATCTACAATGAGCAGTTCTTC
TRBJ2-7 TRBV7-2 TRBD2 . CASSLGTSGTYEQYF TGTGCCAGCAGCTTAGGGACTAGCGGGACCTACGAGCAGTACTTC
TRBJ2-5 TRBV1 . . CTSSQDLSRLAVSSLYQETQYF TGCACCAGCAGCCAAGATCTTTCGAGACTAGCGGTAAGTAGCCTGTACCAAGAGACCCAGTACTTC
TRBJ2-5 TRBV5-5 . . CASSVGHGETQYF TGTGCCAGCAGCGTGGGACATGGAGAGACCCAGTACTTC
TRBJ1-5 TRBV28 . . CASSLPLESQHF TGTGCCAGCAGCCTACCCCTTGAGTCCCAGCATTTT